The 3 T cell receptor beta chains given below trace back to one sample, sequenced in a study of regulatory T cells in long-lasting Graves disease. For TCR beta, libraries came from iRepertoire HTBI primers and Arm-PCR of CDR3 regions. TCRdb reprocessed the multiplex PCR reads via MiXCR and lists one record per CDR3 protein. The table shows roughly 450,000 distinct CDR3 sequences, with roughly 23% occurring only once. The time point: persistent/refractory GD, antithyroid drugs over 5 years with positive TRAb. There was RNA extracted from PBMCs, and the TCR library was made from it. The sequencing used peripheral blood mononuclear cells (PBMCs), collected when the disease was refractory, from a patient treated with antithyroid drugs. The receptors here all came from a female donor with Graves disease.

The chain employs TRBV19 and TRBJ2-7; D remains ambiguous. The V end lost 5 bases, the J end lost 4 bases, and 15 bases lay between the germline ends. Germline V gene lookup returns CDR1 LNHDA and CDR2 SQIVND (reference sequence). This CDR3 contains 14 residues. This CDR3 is CASSLGPRLYEQYF. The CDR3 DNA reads TGTGCCAGTAGTCTTGGACCGAGACTGTACGAGCAGTACTTC.

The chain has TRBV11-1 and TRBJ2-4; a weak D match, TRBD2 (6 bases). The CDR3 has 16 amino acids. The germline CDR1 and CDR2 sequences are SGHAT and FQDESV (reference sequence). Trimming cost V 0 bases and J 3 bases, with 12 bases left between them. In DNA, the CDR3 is TGTGCCAGCAGCTTAGCGCTGGGGGGAGGCAAAAACATTCAGTACTTC. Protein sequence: CASSLALGGGKNIQYF.

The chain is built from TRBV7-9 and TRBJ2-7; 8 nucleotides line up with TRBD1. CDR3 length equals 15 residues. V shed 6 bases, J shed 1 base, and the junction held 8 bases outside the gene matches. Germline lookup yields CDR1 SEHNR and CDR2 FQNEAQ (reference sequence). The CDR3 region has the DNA TGTGCCAGCAGTCGCGACAGGGGACCTTCCTACGAGCAGTACTTC. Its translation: CASSRDRGPSYEQYF.